A selection of T cell receptor beta chains follows, all from one sample in a study of cytomegalovirus exposure and HLA in healthy donors. The data were produced by immunoSEQ multiplex PCR, yet TCRdb's version contains in-frame clones alone and is incomplete. The data contain about 130,000 clones, 75% to 90% of them singletons. Material for sequencing was PBMCs. These receptor sequences come from a woman aged 25 to 39 in good health and CMV-seropositive. The CDR3 runs from the conserved cysteine through the conserved F or W. D genes are given only for firm matches. Expanded clones get a size class; other rows say once, few or many, or leave the size out.

V gene,J gene,clone size,CDR3 length,D gene,CDR3 DNA,CDR3 protein
TRBV6-5,TRBJ2-1,.,14,TRBD2,TGTGCCAGCAGCCCGGGACTAGCGGGAGAAATTCCGTTCTTC,CASSPGLAGEIPFF
TRBV7-9,TRBJ2-3,.,14,.,TGTGCCAGCAGCCTAGAAGAGGCTTTGGGTACGCAGTATTTT,CASSLEEALGTQYF
TRBV7-9,TRBJ2-7,once,13,.,TGTGCCAGCAGCTTAGTTCGGGGCTACGAGCAGTACTTC,CASSLVRGYEQYF
TRBV4-1,TRBJ1-2,once,16,.,TGCGCCAGCAGCCAAGGAGGCAGGGCCAAATTCTATGGCTACACCTTC,CASSQGGRAKFYGYTF
TRBV5-1,TRBJ1-1,.,14,.,TGCGCCAGCAGCTTGGCCGCGCGAGACACTGAAGCTTTCTTT,CASSLAARDTEAFF
TRBV25-1,TRBJ2-7,.,14,.,TGTGCCAGCAGTGGGGATGGGGCAACCTACGAGCAGTACTTC,CASSGDGATYEQYF
TRBV10-3,TRBJ1-2,.,16,.,TGTGCCATCAGTGAGGATCCGGGACCCAGGGACTCCGGCTACACCTTC,CAISEDPGPRDSGYTF
TRBV25-1,TRBJ1-2,.,17,TRBD1,TGTGCCAGCAGTGAAAGGGACAGGGGGAGGACCCCCTATGGCTACACCTTC,CASSERDRGRTPYGYTF
TRBV2,TRBJ2-3,.,14,TRBD2,TGTGCCAGCAGGTTCCGGGGGGTTGAAGATACGCAGTATTTT,CASRFRGVEDTQYF
TRBV28,TRBJ1-5,.,15,.,TGTGCCAGCAGTTTCAGCAGGGTTAGCAATCAGCCCCAGCATTTT,CASSFSRVSNQPQHF
TRBV15,TRBJ2-7,.,15,TRBD1,TGTGCCACCAGCAGAGTCAGGACAGGGGGCGACGAGCAGTACTTC,CATSRVRTGGDEQYF
TRBV5-6,TRBJ2-3,.,15,TRBD2,TGTGCCAGCAGCCCCCCAAGCCCCCGGGGGGGTACGCAGTATTTT,CASSPPSPRGGTQYF
TRBV6-4,TRBJ2-1,.,16,TRBD1,TGTGCCAGCAGTGAACGCTCAGGGGGCTCCTACAATGAGCAGTTCTTC,CASSERSGGSYNEQFF
TRBV19,TRBJ2-7,.,11,.,TGTGCCAGTAGGTCAGGAGGGGAGTCGAACTTC,CASRSGGESNF
TRBV2,TRBJ2-1,.,15,TRBD2,TGTGCCAGCAGCCAAGGACTAGCGGGGGGCAATGAGCAGTTCTTC,CASSQGLAGGNEQFF
TRBV5-1,TRBJ2-5,.,15,.,TGCGCCAGCAGCCCCGGAGGAGGGGGCGCAGAGACCCAGTACTTC,CASSPGGGGAETQYF
TRBV7-2,TRBJ2-3,.,15,TRBD2,TGTGCCAGCAGCTTAATGGGCGGGGGGACAGATACGCAGTATTTT,CASSLMGGGTDTQYF
TRBV2,TRBJ2-4,.,16,TRBD1,TGTGCCAGCTGCGACAGGGATAGGGAAGCCAAAAACATTCAGTACTTC,CASCDRDREAKNIQYF
TRBV5-1,TRBJ2-2,.,14,.,TGCGCCAGCAGCTCGACAGGGAACACCGGGGAGCTGTTTTTT,CASSSTGNTGELFF
TRBV6-5,TRBJ1-1,.,13,.,TGTGCCAGCAGTCCCTCAGAAAACACTGAAGCTTTCTTT,CASSPSENTEAFF
TRBV5-4,TRBJ2-7,.,14,.,TGTGCCAGCAGCTTGGCAGGGGCTTCCTACGAGCAGTACTTC,CASSLAGASYEQYF
TRBV5-4,TRBJ2-7,.,13,.,TGTGCCAGCAGCTTGGGGCCGCTCTACGAGCAGTACTTC,CASSLGPLYEQYF
TRBV6-4,TRBJ1-1,.,16,.,TGTGCCAGCAGTTTTTCGACAGACTTCAAGAACACTGAAGCTTTCTTT,CASSFSTDFKNTEAFF
TRBV2,TRBJ2-7,.,15,.,TGTGCCAGCAGTGTGCGTGACACCCAGTCCTACGAGCAGTACTTC,CASSVRDTQSYEQYF
TRBV28,TRBJ1-2,few,11,.,TGTGCCAGCAGCATTAACTATGGCTACACCTTC,CASSINYGYTF
TRBV19,TRBJ1-2,.,18,TRBD1,TGTGCCAGTAGCCAGATAGTTAACAGGGGCGGTGGAAACTATGGCTACACCTTC,CASSQIVNRGGGNYGYTF
TRBV19,TRBJ1-5,.,16,.,TGTGCCAGTAGTATATGGCGGGGGAATAGCAATCAGCCCCAGCATTTT,CASSIWRGNSNQPQHF
TRBV2,TRBJ1-4,.,12,TRBD1,TGTGCCAGCAGTGCCGGGACAGGGCTCCTGTTTTTT,CASSAGTGLLFF
TRBV6-1,TRBJ1-5,.,14,TRBD1,TGTGCCAGCAGTTCAACAGGGGTCGATCAGCCCCAGCGTTTT,CASSSTGVDQPQRF
TRBV28,TRBJ1-5,.,13,.,TGTGCCAGCGCCAGGTATAGCAATCAGCCCCAGCATTTT,CASARYSNQPQHF
TRBV6-1,TRBJ2-2,.,13,.,TGTGCCAGCAGTGTGGCGAGGTCCGGGGAGCTGTTTTTT,CASSVARSGELFF
TRBV19,TRBJ1-4,.,15,.,TGTGCCAGTAGTATTTCAGGGGTCGGTAATGAAAAACTGTTTTTT,CASSISGVGNEKLFF
TRBV29-1,TRBJ2-3,.,12,.,TGCAGCGTTGTACCAGGCACAGATACGCAGTATTTT,CSVVPGTDTQYF
TRBV2,TRBJ1-2,.,11,.,TGTGCCAGCAGTGGCGCGGGGGGCTACACCTTC,CASSGAGGYTF
TRBV5-4,TRBJ2-7,.,15,TRBD1,TGTGCCAGCAGCTTGCGGGCCGGGACAGATTACGAGCAGTACTTC,CASSLRAGTDYEQYF
TRBV19,TRBJ1-2,.,14,.,TGTGCTACGACCAAAGGGGGTCCCCTCTATGGCTACACCTTC,CATTKGGPLYGYTF
TRBV5-1,TRBJ2-3,.,15,TRBD2,TGCGCCAGCAGCCTCGGTGGGGCGGGGGTAGATACGCAGTATTTT,CASSLGGAGVDTQYF
TRBV13,TRBJ2-3,.,19,TRBD2,TGTGCCAGCAGCTTATTGGCTAGCGGCACTACCACGGTCACAGATACGCAGTATTTT,CASSLLASGTTTVTDTQYF
TRBV5-4,TRBJ2-7,once,16,.,TGTGCCAGCAGCTTGGGCGGGACAGCTATCCCCTACGAGCAGTACTTC,CASSLGGTAIPYEQYF
TRBV14,TRBJ2-2,.,13,.,TGTGCCAGCAGCCAAGCACAGGCCGGGGAGCTGTTTTTT,CASSQAQAGELFF
TRBV7-2,TRBJ2-3,once,13,.,TGTGCCAGCAGCGCGGGCGATCGGGATACGCAGTATTTT,CASSAGDRDTQYF
TRBV28,TRBJ2-5,once,15,TRBD2,TGTGCCAGCAGTTTAAGCGGGGAAGACCAAGAGACCCAGTACTTC,CASSLSGEDQETQYF
TRBV12-2,TRBJ1-1,.,18,.,TGTGCAAGTCGCCCGCCAATAATGAGAAAGGACATGAACACTGAAGCTTTCTTT,CASRPPIMRKDMNTEAFF
TRBV4-1,TRBJ2-7,.,16,TRBD2,TGCGCCAGCAGCCAAGATTTGGGACTAGCAGGCTACGAGCAGTACTTC,CASSQDLGLAGYEQYF
TRBV28,TRBJ1-4,.,15,.,TGTGCCAGCAGTTTCCTCAGCGGACTAAGTGAAAAACTGTTTTTT,CASSFLSGLSEKLFF
TRBV9,TRBJ1-2,.,16,.,TGTGCCAGCAGCGCCGGGGGGGCCCTACATATCTATGGCTACACCTTC,CASSAGGALHIYGYTF
TRBV7-9,TRBJ2-3,.,15,.,TGTGCCAGCGTCCCAGGGGCGTTAAACACAGATACGCAGTATTTT,CASVPGALNTDTQYF